This T cell receptor beta chain was sequenced for a study of T cells after yellow fever vaccination. About the research overall: The SMART-Seq v4 Ultra Low Input method served to prepare the low-cell-number fractions. Points from the study as a whole: Booster sampling recovered most clones from primary vaccination (under 97% CD4, approximately 90% CD8). The CD4 and CD8 compartments had a small share of their clonotypes in common.

The CDR3 is made up of 17 amino acids. CDR1 and CDR2 (germline): SGHTA, FQGNSA. This clonotype was seen a few times. Its antigen is unidentified. The junction departs from the called germline gene at one end, perhaps through a read error. TCRdb ran MiXCR on the 5' RACE reads and lists one entry per CDR3 protein. The sample consists of 620,000 or so distinct CDR3 sequences, about 12% of them appearing once. The chain is built from TRBV7-2 and TRBJ2-5; TRBD2 aligns across 8 bases. The clonotype was recovered from a man under 40 who received the YFV17D yellow fever vaccine. The input for sequencing was PBMCs, taken on the day of the yellow fever booster vaccination. DNA of the CDR3: TGTGCCAGCAGCTTCCTCGGGGGGAAGCGGGAGAAGGAGACCCAGTACTTT. Translating it yields CASSFLGGKREKETQYF.